This is a list of T cell receptor beta chains from one sample in a study of blood T cell repertoires in COVID-19. TCRdb keeps only in-frame clones here, not all; method: immunoSEQ multiplex PCR. The profile shows around 200,000 clones, around 80% of them singletons. Sequenced sample: peripheral blood. The receptors originated from a man aged 45 to 65 with active or convalescent COVID-19. Each CDR3 is given with its conserved first and last residue. The order of the fields is clone size, J gene, D gene, V gene, CDR3 protein, CDR3 DNA. A D gene is named only where the DNA matches it firmly. The size entry is marked missing in some rows and otherwise reads once, few, many or a size class.

-	TRBJ2-3	TRBD1	TRBV28	CASSSHQGVTQYF	TGTGCCAGCAGTTCCCATCAGGGGGTCACGCAGTATTTT
-	TRBJ1-2	-	TRBV16	CASSQARAIGPYYGYTF	TGTGCCAGCAGCCAAGCGCGGGCGATCGGCCCCTATTATGGCTACACCTTC
-	TRBJ2-7	TRBD2	TRBV18	CASSRTSGSTHEQYF	TGTGCCAGCTCACGGACTAGCGGGAGTACTCACGAGCAGTACTTC
-	TRBJ1-2	-	TRBV29-1	CSVEAGLYDYGYTF	TGCAGCGTTGAAGCAGGATTATATGACTATGGCTACACCTTC
-	TRBJ1-4	-	TRBV5-1	CASSLDRATNEKLFF	TGCGCCAGCAGCTTGGACAGAGCAACTAATGAAAAACTGTTTTTT
-	TRBJ2-5	-	TRBV6-5	CASSIGQSQETQYF	TGTGCCAGTTCGATAGGACAGTCCCAAGAGACCCAGTACTTC
-	TRBJ1-2	-	TRBV6-6	CASSYGGGHYGYTF	TGTGCCAGCAGTTACGGGGGGGGACACTATGGCTACACCTTC
-	TRBJ1-4	-	TRBV27	CASSFSRATNEKLFF	TGTGCCAGCAGTTTTTCAAGAGCAACTAATGAAAAACTGTTTTTT
few	TRBJ1-1	-	TRBV19	CATLGGGVLNTEAFF	TGTGCCACCCTCGGGGGGGGCGTATTGAACACTGAAGCTTTCTTT
-	TRBJ2-2	-	TRBV30	CAWSPIREAGELFF	TGTGCCTGGAGTCCAATCCGCGAGGCCGGGGAGCTGTTTTTT
-	TRBJ1-1	TRBD1	TRBV28	CASRQGAITEAFF	TGTGCCAGCCGACAGGGGGCGATCACTGAAGCTTTCTTT
-	TRBJ2-5	TRBD1	TRBV5-1	CASSLPRLTGTGTQYF	TGCGCCAGCAGCTTACCCCGCCTAACGGGGACAGGGACCCAGTACTTC
-	TRBJ2-1	-	TRBV7-9	CASSSQEGATYNEQFF	TGTGCCAGCAGTTCCCAGGAAGGCGCAACCTACAATGAGCAGTTCTTC
-	TRBJ1-6	TRBD1	TRBV18	CASSQPGQFFYNSPLHF	TGTGCCAGCTCACAACCGGGACAGTTTTTCTATAATTCACCCCTCCACTTT
-	TRBJ2-3	TRBD1	TRBV7-9	CASRQGANTDTQYF	TGTGCCAGCAGACAGGGGGCGAACACAGATACGCAGTATTTT
few	TRBJ2-7	TRBD1	TRBV25-1	CATTGDGYEQYF	TGTGCCACTACAGGGGACGGGTACGAGCAGTACTTC
-	TRBJ2-7	-	TRBV28	CASAAGEQYF	TGTGCCAGCGCGGCGGGAGAGCAGTACTTC
-	TRBJ2-7	-	TRBV11-3	CASSKDDSSYEQYF	TGTGCCAGCAGCAAGGATGACAGCTCCTACGAGCAGTACTTC
-	TRBJ1-1	-	TRBV18	CASSPESARDTEAFF	TGTGCCAGCTCACCAGAGTCGGCCAGGGACACTGAAGCTTTCTTT
-	TRBJ1-5	TRBD1	TRBV7-9	CASSPGTGPPQHF	TGTGCCAGCAGCCCTGGGACAGGGCCGCCCCAGCATTTT
-	TRBJ1-5	-	TRBV13	CASAVGGNQPQHF	TGTGCCAGCGCTGTGGGCGGGAATCAGCCCCAGCATTTT
-	TRBJ2-3	-	TRBV25-1	CASSAPGGRADTQYF	TGTGCCAGCAGTGCCCCGGGGGGCCGGGCAGATACGCAGTATTTT
-	TRBJ2-1	TRBD2	TRBV20-1	CSASGLAGDYEQFF	TGCAGTGCTAGTGGTCTAGCGGGAGATTATGAGCAGTTCTTC
-	TRBJ1-1	TRBD1	TRBV25-1	CASRDRGNTEAFF	TGTGCCAGCCGAGACAGGGGGAACACTGAAGCTTTCTTT
-	TRBJ2-3	-	TRBV7-2	CASSLAQGAQYF	TGTGCCAGCAGCTTAGCGCAGGGTGCGCAGTATTTT
-	TRBJ1-2	-	TRBV25-1	CASSGDQGGYTF	TGTGCCAGCAGTGGTGATCAGGGGGGCTACACCTTC
-	TRBJ1-2	TRBD1	TRBV19	CASSIFPTGANGYTF	TGTGCCAGTAGTATCTTCCCCACAGGGGCGAATGGCTACACCTTC
-	TRBJ1-6	TRBD1	TRBV5-1	CASSGGQGYNSPLHF	TGCGCCAGCAGCGGTGGACAGGGCTATAATTCACCCCTCCACTTT
once	TRBJ1-4	-	TRBV27	CASSLQGNEKLFF	TGTGCCAGCAGTTTACAGGGGAATGAAAAACTGTTTTTT
-	TRBJ2-3	TRBD2	TRBV18	CASSPPGTSGSVNTQYF	TGTGCCAGCTCACCCCCCGGAACTAGCGGGAGTGTGAATACGCAGTATTTT
-	TRBJ1-6	-	TRBV28	CASRPPGQVHRFRSPLHF	TGTGCCAGCAGACCCCCAGGCCAGGTCCATCGATTCAGGTCACCCCTCCACTTT
-	TRBJ1-6	-	TRBV6-5	CASTTGTTNSPLHF	TGTGCCAGCACTACCGGGACAACCAATTCACCCCTCCACTTT
-	TRBJ1-1	TRBD1	TRBV2	CASDGQGAGTEAFF	TGTGCCAGCGATGGACAGGGGGCGGGAACTGAAGCTTTCTTT
-	TRBJ1-2	TRBD1	TRBV6-5	CASSYGTEDGYTF	TGTGCCAGCAGTTACGGGACAGAGGATGGCTACACCTTC
-	TRBJ2-7	TRBD1	TRBV30	CAWSRGQDREQYF	TGTGCCTGGAGTCGGGGACAGGATCGGGAGCAGTACTTC
-	TRBJ2-7	TRBD1	TRBV7-2	CASSLAQKTGGGEQYF	TGTGCCAGCAGCTTAGCCCAAAAGACAGGGGGCGGCGAGCAGTACTTC
-	TRBJ2-3	-	TRBV3-1/TRBV3-2	CASRHSTDTQYF	TGTGCCAGCAGACATAGCACAGATACGCAGTATTTT
-	TRBJ1-6	-	TRBV18	CASSPEGLYNSPLHF	TGTGCCAGCTCACCGGAGGGACTTTATAATTCACCCCTCCACTTT
-	TRBJ2-7	TRBD1	TRBV11-3	CASSLLRQGPTAYEQYF	TGTGCCAGCAGCTTACTACGACAGGGCCCCACCGCCTACGAGCAGTACTTC
-	TRBJ1-5	TRBD1	TRBV6-5	CASSSPGQGAIQPQHF	TGTGCCAGCAGTTCCCCGGGACAGGGGGCCATTCAGCCCCAGCATTTT
-	TRBJ1-3	-	TRBV9	CASSSQGSSGNTIYF	TGTGCCAGCAGCTCCCAGGGGAGCTCTGGAAACACCATATATTTT
-	TRBJ2-6	-	TRBV9	CASSLDRSGANVLTF	TGTGCCAGCAGCTTAGACAGATCTGGGGCCAACGTCCTGACTTTC
-	TRBJ2-5	TRBD2	TRBV19	CASSARLAGGNQETQYF	TGTGCCAGTAGTGCCAGACTAGCGGGGGGCAACCAAGAGACCCAGTACTTC
-	TRBJ1-3	TRBD1	TRBV28	CASSRQGIAGNTIYF	TGTGCCAGCAGTCGACAGGGGATTGCTGGAAACACCATATATTTT
-	TRBJ2-3	TRBD2	TRBV5-1	CASTTSGRPDTQYF	TGCGCCAGTACGACTAGCGGGAGACCAGATACGCAGTATTTT
-	TRBJ1-1	-	TRBV7-2	CASSPTDRPEAFF	TGTGCCAGCAGCCCTACTGACAGGCCAGAAGCTTTCTTT
-	TRBJ2-3	TRBD1	TRBV6-6	CASSYKGTGTGYTQYF	TGTGCCAGCAGTTACAAGGGGACAGGGACGGGATATACGCAGTATTTT
-	TRBJ2-7	-	TRBV28	CASSSSSYEQYF	TGTGCCAGCAGTTCCAGCTCCTACGAGCAGTACTTC
few	TRBJ2-7	-	TRBV11-2	CASSLGTGLYEQYF	TGTGCCAGCAGCTTAGGGACGGGACTTTACGAGCAGTACTTC
-	TRBJ2-1	TRBD2	TRBV24-1	CATSDLKRGAGNEQFF	TGTGCCACCAGTGACCTAAAGCGGGGGGCCGGGAATGAGCAGTTCTTC
-	TRBJ1-4	TRBD1	TRBV5-5	CASSYRQGTINEKLFF	TGTGCCAGCAGCTACCGACAGGGAACTATTAATGAAAAACTGTTTTTT
-	TRBJ1-4	TRBD1	TRBV7-2	CASSQGQPNEKLFF	TGTGCCAGCAGCCAGGGACAGCCGAATGAAAAACTGTTTTTT
-	TRBJ1-5	TRBD1	TRBV18	CASSQTGRGPQHF	TGTGCCAGCTCACAGACAGGGCGGGGGCCCCAGCATTTT
many	TRBJ2-7	TRBD2	TRBV29-1	CSALSITSGRAEQYF	TGCAGCGCTCTATCGATCACTAGCGGGAGGGCCGAGCAGTACTTC
-	TRBJ1-1	-	TRBV28	CASSLAGYNTEAFF	TGTGCCAGCAGTTTGGCGGGGTATAACACTGAAGCTTTCTTT
-	TRBJ2-1	TRBD2	TRBV3-1/TRBV3-2	CATTRRGGNEQFF	TGTGCCACCACACGGCGGGGGGGCAATGAGCAGTTCTTC
-	TRBJ2-2	TRBD2	TRBV9	CASSAGTSGNTGELFF	TGTGCCAGCAGCGCCGGGACTAGCGGTAACACCGGGGAGCTGTTTTTT
-	TRBJ1-1	-	TRBV6-5	CASIRTDMNTEAFF	TGTGCCAGCATACGGACAGATATGAACACTGAAGCTTTCTTT
-	TRBJ1-1	TRBD1	TRBV12-3/TRBV12-4	CASSRGTGEAFF	TGTGCCAGCAGCCGGGGGACAGGTGAAGCTTTCTTT